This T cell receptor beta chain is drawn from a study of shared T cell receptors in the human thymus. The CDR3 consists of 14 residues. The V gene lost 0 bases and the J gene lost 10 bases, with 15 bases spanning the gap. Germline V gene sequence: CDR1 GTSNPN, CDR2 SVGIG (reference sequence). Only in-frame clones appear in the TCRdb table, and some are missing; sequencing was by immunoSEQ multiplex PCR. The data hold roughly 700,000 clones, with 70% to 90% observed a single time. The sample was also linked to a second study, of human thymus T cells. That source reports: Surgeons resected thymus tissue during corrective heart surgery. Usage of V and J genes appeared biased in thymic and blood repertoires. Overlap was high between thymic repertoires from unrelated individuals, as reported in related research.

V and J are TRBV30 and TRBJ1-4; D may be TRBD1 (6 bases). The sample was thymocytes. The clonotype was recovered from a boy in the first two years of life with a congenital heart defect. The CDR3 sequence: CAWSVLTGNGKLFF. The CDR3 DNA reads TGTGCCTGGAGTGTTCTAACAGGGAACGGAAAACTGTTTTTT. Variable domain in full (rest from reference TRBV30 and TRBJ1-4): SQTIHQWPATLVQPVGSPLSLECTVEGTSNPNLYWYRQAAGRGLQLLFYSVGIGQISSEVPQNLSASRPQDRQFILSSKKLLLSDSGFYLCAWSVLTGNGKLFFGSGTQLSVL.